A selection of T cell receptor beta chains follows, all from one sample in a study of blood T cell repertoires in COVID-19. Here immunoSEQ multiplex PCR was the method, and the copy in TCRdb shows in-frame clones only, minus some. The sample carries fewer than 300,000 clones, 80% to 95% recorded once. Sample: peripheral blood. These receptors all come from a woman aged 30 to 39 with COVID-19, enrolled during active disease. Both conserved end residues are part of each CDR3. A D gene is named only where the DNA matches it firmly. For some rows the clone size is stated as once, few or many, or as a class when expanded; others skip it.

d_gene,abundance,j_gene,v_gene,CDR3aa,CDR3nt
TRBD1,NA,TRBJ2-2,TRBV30,CAWTLGQGRNGELFF,TGTGCCTGGACCCTTGGACAGGGTAGAAACGGGGAGCTGTTTTTT
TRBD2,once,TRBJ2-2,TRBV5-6,CASIDSGGTGELFF,TGTGCCAGCATCGACAGCGGGGGTACCGGGGAGCTGTTTTTT
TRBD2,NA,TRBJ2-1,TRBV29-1,CSVRTSSNEQFF,TGCAGCGTCCGGACTAGTTCCAATGAGCAGTTCTTC
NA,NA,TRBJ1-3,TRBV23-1,CASRHKEAGNTIYF,TGCGCCAGCCGGCACAAGGAGGCTGGAAACACCATATATTTT
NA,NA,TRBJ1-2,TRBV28,CASSLPVPPGYGYTF,TGTGCCAGCAGTCTTCCGGTCCCTCCTGGCTATGGCTACACCTTC
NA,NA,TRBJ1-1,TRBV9,CASSRTMNTEAFF,TGTGCCAGCAGCAGGACTATGAACACTGAAGCTTTCTTT
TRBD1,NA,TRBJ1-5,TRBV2,CASSEQTQGGQPQHF,TGTGCCAGCAGTGAACAAACCCAGGGGGGCCAGCCCCAGCATTTT
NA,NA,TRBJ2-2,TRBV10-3,CAISRETVAGELFF,TGTGCCATCTCCCGGGAGACGGTCGCCGGGGAGCTGTTTTTT
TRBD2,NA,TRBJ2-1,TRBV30,CAWSPLSGDYNEQFF,TGTGCCTGGAGTCCCCTAAGCGGGGACTACAATGAGCAGTTCTTC
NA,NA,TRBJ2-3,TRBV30,CAWRGGPDTQYF,TGTGCCTGGAGGGGGGGACCAGATACGCAGTATTTT
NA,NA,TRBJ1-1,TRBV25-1,CASSAPVHTEAFF,TGTGCCAGCAGTGCCCCGGTGCACACTGAAGCTTTCTTT
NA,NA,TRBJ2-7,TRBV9,CASSAPPKRPYEQYF,TGTGCCAGCAGCGCGCCCCCCAAGAGGCCCTACGAGCAGTACTTC
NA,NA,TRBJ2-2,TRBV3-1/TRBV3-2,CASSQTGAGELFF,TGTGCCAGCAGCCAGACCGGGGCCGGGGAGCTGTTTTTT
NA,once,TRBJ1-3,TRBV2,CASSIDRSSSGNTIYF,TGTGCCAGCAGTATAGACAGGTCTAGCTCTGGAAACACCATATATTTT
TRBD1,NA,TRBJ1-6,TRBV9,CASSPRTGTNNSPLHF,TGTGCCAGCAGCCCAAGGACAGGGACGAATAATTCACCCCTCCACTTT
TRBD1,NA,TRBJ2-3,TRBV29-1,CSVETGPDTQYF,TGCAGCGTGGAGACAGGGCCAGATACGCAGTATTTT
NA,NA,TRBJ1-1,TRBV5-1,CASSPGHGNTEAFF,TGCGCCAGCAGCCCGGGACACGGGAACACTGAAGCTTTCTTT
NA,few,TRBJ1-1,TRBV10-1,CASSPHQQGVGEAFF,TGCGCCAGCAGCCCACACCAACAGGGCGTCGGTGAAGCTTTCTTT
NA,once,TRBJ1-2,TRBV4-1,CASSRTDEFRYTF,TGCGCCAGCAGCAGGACAGACGAATTCCGCTACACCTTC
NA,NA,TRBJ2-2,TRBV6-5,CASGWANTGELFF,TGTGCCAGCGGTTGGGCTAACACCGGGGAGCTGTTTTTT
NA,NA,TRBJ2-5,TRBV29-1,CSVLYREETQYF,TGCAGCGTACTATACAGGGAAGAGACCCAGTACTTC
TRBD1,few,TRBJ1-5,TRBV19,CASSYGTGGYSNQPQHF,TGTGCCAGTAGTTACGGGACAGGGGGCTATAGCAATCAGCCCCAGCATTTT